This T cell receptor (beta chain) stems from a study of shared clonotypes between healthy human individuals (dated by TCRdb to about 2020). Regarding the research as a whole: The cohort comprised a couple of women and a few men aged 18 to 49 years. For each donor, three plates each were used for CD4 naive and CD4 memory, two plates were used for CD8 naive, and one plate was used for CD8 memory. To estimate repertoire size and how much clonotypes are shared between individuals, the study performed deep sequencing of blood TCR repertoires from a handful of healthy adults. Libraries were prepared and TCR repertoires were sequenced by different laboratories using diverse techniques, in order to increase sequencing depth and limit assay-specific biases. Per donor, leukapheresis produced somewhere between about 0.94 and 8.9 billion PBMCs.

Healthy HIV-negative adults with no recently reported acute infections or vaccinations were included as donors. All donors were Caucasian adults living in Nashville, Tennessee, USA. CD4+ T cells were enriched through magnetic negative selection, after which naive cells were positively selected on CD45RA and the remaining negative fraction served as the memory subset. Blood was collected by leukapheresis, and PBMCs were isolated by Ficoll-Histopaque density gradient centrifugation and then cryopreserved in liquid nitrogen vapor phase. Purity and quantity of every magnetically sorted T cell population were checked by analytical flow cytometry. From each sorted fraction, genomic DNA was isolated and quantified by UV absorbance on a Nanodrop 2000c. TCR CDR3 regions were amplified from genomic DNA by multiplex PCR using the deep immunoSEQ assay. Extracted genomic DNA from each cell subset was spread evenly across all wells of several immunoSEQ 96-well plates, with each plate serving as a replicate. For sorted subsets, approximately 210 ng of genomic DNA, equivalent to some 33,000 T cell genomes, went into each replicate PCR. Purified libraries were measured with a Qubit 3.0 fluorometer, size-checked on a Bioanalyzer 2100, and measured again with the KAPA Library Quantification kit. Every immunoSEQ 96-well plate was sequenced on a separate single-read 150-cycle Illumina NextSeq 550 flow cell. As for how the authors treated the data: Because the immunoSEQ output held only junctional sequences and lacked quality scores, the filtering could not match the filtering applied to full-length reads. Sequences were annotated with PyIR, a Python wrapper for IgBLAST v1.9, using IMGT germline references to assign V/J genes and CDR3. Any read was removed if the V/J assignment was weak (E-value above 1e-6), the CDR3 was missing, or the read contained stop codons, out-of-frame junctions, or ambiguous translated residues. V3J clonotypes were defined by identical inferred V gene, J gene, and CDR3 amino acid sequence. The percentage overlap between two repertoires was calculated by dividing the number of shared unique clonotypes by the size of the smaller repertoire. Three approaches were used to assess repertoire richness: RTK rarefaction, the Chao1 estimator, and Recon v2.1 estimates of unobserved clonotypes. Generation probabilities for all TCRbeta clonotypes obtained by the gDNA method from a few donors were computed using OLGA. Entries here come from immuneACCESS through TCRdb and include only in-frame sequences with V and J called. Some clones fail to appear in such tables; in the studies checked, an unresolved V gene covers under half of the shortfall, and the cause of the remainder is unknown. V, J and clone size reflect that table, while D and trimming were determined from the DNA. The sample contains about 2.4 million clones, approximately 93% of them found a single time. Around 0.37% of the sample goes to the ten largest clones.

Study-wide conclusions, independent of this receptor: Pairwise subsampling indicated that sequencing depth was expected to affect the degree of clonotype sharing among donors. Compared with non-shared clonotypes, the clonotypes found in all four sorted-subset donors had higher generation probabilities. Even with the large sequencing depth, rarefaction of the sorted-subset datasets indicated that sequencing was incomplete. Naive subsets generally had larger estimated clonotype richness than memory subsets did. When four donors were compared, the shared fraction of clonotypes was around 5.1% for naive CD4, roughly 3.4% for naive CD8, 2% to 2.5% for memory CD4, and less than 0.5% for memory CD8. Because the study included only a small number of donors, the genetic and exposure-history diversity represented was limited. Sampling was limited to blood, and TCR repertoires in tissue likely differ from TCR repertoires in blood.

To note about this clone: Its antigen is not yet known. There are no base qualities to consult, and no much larger clone falls within one base. In the same sample, other DNA sequences code for this CDR3.

This TCR was recovered from a man between 18 and 29 years old in good health. Some clones in this sample may be carry-over from other donors' samples. Sequencing was done on a sample of naive CD4+ T cells from PBMCs. The cell subset or site label of this sample denotes: CD45RA+ positively selected.

Here the CDR3 is given as CASSPIGGNQPQHF. The DNA is TGTGCCAGCAGTCCGATCGGGGGCAATCAGCCCCAGCATTTT. The chain links TRBV6-5 with TRBJ1-5; no D gene call is confident. Its CDR3 holds 14 amino acids, cysteine through phenylalanine. The retained sequence is limited to the CDR3, 42 bases, with the frame set at the first base. CDR1 MNHEY and CDR2 SVGAGI were looked up in the germline V gene. Trimming at the junction amounts to 5 bases on V and 2 bases on J, and the germline ends lie 10 bases apart.